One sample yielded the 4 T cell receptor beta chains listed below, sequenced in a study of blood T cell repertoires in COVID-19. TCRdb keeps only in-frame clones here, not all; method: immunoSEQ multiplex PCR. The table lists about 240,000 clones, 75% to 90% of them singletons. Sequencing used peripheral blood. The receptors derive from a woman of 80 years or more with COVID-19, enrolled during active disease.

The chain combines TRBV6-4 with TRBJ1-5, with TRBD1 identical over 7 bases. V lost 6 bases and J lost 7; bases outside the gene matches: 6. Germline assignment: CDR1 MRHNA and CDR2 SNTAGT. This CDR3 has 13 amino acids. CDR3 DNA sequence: TGTGCCAGCAGCGGACAGGAGGGACAGCCCCAGCATTTT. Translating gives CASSGQEGQPQHF.

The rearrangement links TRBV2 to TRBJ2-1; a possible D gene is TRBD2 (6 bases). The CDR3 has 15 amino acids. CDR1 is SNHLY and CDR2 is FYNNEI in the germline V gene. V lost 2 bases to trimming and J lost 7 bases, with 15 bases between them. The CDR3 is CASSENGGGYNEQFF. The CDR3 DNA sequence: TGTGCCAGCAGTGAAAATGGTGGAGGGTATAATGAGCAGTTCTTC.

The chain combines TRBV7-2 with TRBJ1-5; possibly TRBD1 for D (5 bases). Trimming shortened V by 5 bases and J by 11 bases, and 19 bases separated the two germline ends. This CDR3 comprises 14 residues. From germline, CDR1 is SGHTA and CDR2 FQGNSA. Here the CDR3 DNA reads TGTGCCAGCAGCCCCTTGCCGGGGGGACTGGCCCAGCATTTT. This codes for CASSPLPGGLAQHF.

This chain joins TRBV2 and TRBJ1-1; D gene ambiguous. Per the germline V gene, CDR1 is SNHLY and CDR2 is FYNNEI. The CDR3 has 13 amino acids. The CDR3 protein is CANLREMNTEAFF. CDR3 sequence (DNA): TGTGCGAACTTGAGGGAGATGAACACTGAAGCTTTCTTT.